Presented here are 27 T cell receptor beta chains from one specimen sequenced in a study of blood T cell repertoires in COVID-19. Clones were read by immunoSEQ multiplex PCR, and TCRdb kept only the in-frame ones, dropping some. The sample shows about 420,000 clones, over 85% of them seen only once. Source material: peripheral blood. The receptors shown here come from a man younger than 35 with COVID-19, enrolled during active disease.

The table lists this clone with a count of one. V usage is TRBV21-1 and J usage is TRBJ2-1; the table's TRBD1 call for D was not verified on the DNA. TRBV21-1 is termed a pseudogene. The CDR3 spans 15 residues. The CDR3 sequence is CASSKTPSDTNEQFF. The DNA of the CDR3 is TGTGCCAGCAGCAAAACCCCGTCCGACACGAATGAGCAGTTCTTC.

The V and J genes are TRBV28 and TRBJ2-3; 7 nucleotides match TRBD1. This CDR3 comprises 17 residues. The V gene end was trimmed by 1 base and the J gene end by 5 bases; junction bases not matched to a gene: 12. Germline CDR1 MDHEN, CDR2 SYDVKM. As DNA, the CDR3 is TGTGCCAGCAGTTTATATCTTGGGACAGAGTACGGAGATACGCAGTATTTT. Residues: CASSLYLGTEYGDTQYF.

The J gene is TRBJ1-1, the V gene TRBV6-5, with TRBD1 matching 8 bases. The CDR3 consists of 14 residues. The germline V gene has CDR1 MNHEY and CDR2 SVGAGI. Trimming took 5 bases from V and 1 from J; bases not matched to a gene: 3. The CDR3 DNA sequence: TGTGCCAGCAGTAGAGGACAGGGGAACACTGAAGCTTTCTTT. Translated: CASSRGQGNTEAFF.

A single count supports this clone. The chain carries TRBV5-1 and TRBJ1-2; the match to TRBD1 covers 9 bases. The CDR3 covers 17 residues. V lost 3 bases and J lost 6; bases outside the gene matches: 15. The germline gives CDR1 SGHRS, CDR2 YFSETQ. The CDR3 loop is CASSSSITGGGGNGYTF. CDR3 nucleotides: TGCGCCAGCAGCTCGTCGATTACAGGGGGCGGTGGGAATGGCTACACCTTC.

The chain's CDR3 is CASSIPRVHNEQFF. CDR3 bases: TGTGCCAGTAGTATTCCCAGGGTCCACAATGAGCAGTTCTTC. The chain combines TRBV19 with TRBJ2-1, with D tentatively TRBD1 (5 bases). CDR1 LNHDA and CDR2 SQIVND come from the germline V gene (reference sequence). Deletions cut 3 bases from V and 5 bases from J, with 11 bases between. The CDR3 has 14 residues.

The chain couples TRBV13 to TRBJ2-2; 11 nucleotides line up with TRBD1. The CDR3 length is 15 residues. Germline assignment: CDR1 PRHDT and CDR2 FYEKMQ (reference sequence). Trimming cost V 3 bases and J 6 bases; bases outside gene matches: 3. In DNA, the CDR3 is TGTGCCAGCAGCTTCAGGGGACAGGGGGCCGGGGAGCTGTTTTTT. Translation: CASSFRGQGAGELFF.

The V call is TRBV3-1 (or the pseudogene TRBV3-2), the J call TRBJ2-2, with D tentatively TRBD2 (7 bases). Germline CDR1 is LGHDT and CDR2 is YNNKEL (reference sequence). The V and J ends lost 3 bases and 4 bases respectively, with 9 bases between them. The length of the CDR3 is 14 residues. CDR3 sequence: CASSQGGGTGELFF. The CDR3 nucleotides read TGTGCCAGCAGCCAGGGAGGGGGCACCGGGGAGCTGTTTTTT.

This sequence joins TRBV7-6 and TRBJ2-2, with 11 bases matching TRBD1. Unmatched junction bases numbered 2, after V lost 5 bases and J lost 3 bases. This CDR3 comprises 15 residues. Germline assignment: CDR1 SGHVS and CDR2 FNYEAQ. CDR3 in amino acids: CASSPGQGDTGELFF. The CDR3 nucleotides read TGTGCCAGCAGCCCGGGACAGGGGGACACCGGGGAGCTGTTTTTT.

V is TRBV6-1 and J is TRBJ1-1; tentatively, D is TRBD1 (6 bases). Trimming took 3 bases from V and 2 from J, leaving 13 bases between them. This CDR3 has 15 residues. Per the germline V gene, CDR1 is MNHNS and CDR2 is SASEGT. CDR3 loop: CASSDRAGANTEAFF. The CDR3 DNA reads TGTGCCAGCAGTGATCGGGCAGGGGCAAACACTGAAGCTTTCTTT.

This clone appeared once. The J gene is TRBJ1-1, the V gene TRBV7-6; D unresolved. CDR1 and CDR2 from the germline V gene are SGHVS and FNYEAQ. This CDR3 is built from 13 residues. V was shortened by 3 bases and J by 5 bases, with 10 bases between the two germline ends. The CDR3: CASSFGGRTEAFF. The CDR3 DNA reads TGTGCCAGCAGCTTTGGAGGACGGACTGAAGCTTTCTTT.

The chain couples TRBV4-1 to TRBJ2-2; tentatively, D is TRBD1 (6 bases). Trimming cost V 0 bases and J 0 bases, with 8 bases left between them. The germline gives CDR1 MGHRA, CDR2 YSYEKL. This CDR3 contains 16 residues. The CDR3 is CASSQEAGANTGELFF. DNA of the CDR3: TGCGCCAGCAGCCAAGAAGCAGGGGCGAACACCGGGGAGCTGTTTTTT.

Here the CDR3 reads CASSPSTNQPQHF. DNA of the CDR3: TGTGCCAGCAGCCCCTCGACTAATCAGCCCCAGCATTTT. The V and J genes are TRBV7-6 and TRBJ1-5; no clear D. Per germline, CDR1 SGHVS and CDR2 FNYEAQ. This CDR3 is built from 13 residues. V was trimmed by 5 bases and J by 4 bases, leaving 9 bases between them.

This chain links TRBV18 with TRBJ1-2; D is ambiguous. The V and J ends lost 2 bases and 0 bases respectively, with 7 bases between them. This CDR3 comprises 14 residues. CDR1 and CDR2 (germline): KGHSH, LQKENI. CDR3 amino acids: CASSPKTTNYGYTF. The CDR3, as DNA: TGTGCCAGCTCACCAAAGACAACTAACTATGGCTACACCTTC. Variable domain in full (rest from reference TRBV18 and TRBJ1-2): NAGVMQNPRHLVRRRGQEARLRCSPMKGHSHVYWYRQLPEEGLKFMVYLQKENIIDESGMPKERFSAEFPKEGPSILRIQQVVRGDSAAYFCASSPKTTNYGYTFGSGTRLTVV.

The rearrangement uses TRBV11-3 and TRBJ2-2; the D is unclear. Germline V CDR1 and CDR2: SGHNT, YENEEA. V lost 0 bases, J lost 4 bases, and 6 bases lay in between. The CDR3 sequence is 14 residues long. The CDR3 reads CASSLEERTGELFF. CDR3 DNA: TGTGCCAGCAGCTTAGAGGAGCGCACCGGGGAGCTGTTTTTT.

J is TRBJ2-3 and V is TRBV9, with TRBD2 matching over 12 bases. CDR1 and CDR2 from the germline V gene are SGDLS and YYNGEE. Trimming took 5 bases from V and 8 from J; bases not matched to a gene: 15. The CDR3 runs 17 residues. The CDR3 reads CASSAGSLAGGGGTQYF. CDR3 nucleotides: TGTGCCAGCAGTGCGGGCTCACTAGCGGGGGGAGGAGGTACGCAGTATTTT.

The V gene is TRBV5-1, the J gene TRBJ1-4; tentative D call: TRBD1 (5 bases). The germline V gene has CDR1 SGHRS and CDR2 YFSETQ. This CDR3 spans 17 amino acids. V dropped 0 bases and J dropped 7 bases, with 19 bases sitting between them. The chain's CDR3 is CASSLATQGGRAEKLFF. The CDR3 DNA follows: TGCGCCAGCAGCTTGGCGACGCAGGGCGGAAGAGCTGAAAAACTGTTTTTT.

The rearrangement links TRBV7-9 to TRBJ2-7, with 8 bases matching TRBD1. The length of the CDR3 is 18 residues. Germline V CDR1 and CDR2: SEHNR, FQNEAQ (reference sequence). V was pared by 3 bases and J by 5 bases, with 18 bases of the junction left unmatched. CDR3 DNA: TGTGCCAGCAGCTTCGCGACAGGGGTTCGGAAGGCCCCCGACGAGCAGTACTTC. Its protein is CASSFATGVRKAPDEQYF.

The chain uses TRBV2 and TRBJ2-5; 7 bases map to TRBD1. Germline-derived CDR1 and CDR2 are SNHLY and FYNNEI. CDR3 length: 12 residues. Trimming cost V 8 bases and J 4 bases; bases outside gene matches: 4. As DNA, the CDR3 is TGTGCCAGCGGACAGGTAACAGAGACCCAGTACTTC. Amino acids: CASGQVTETQYF.

The chain recombines TRBV19 with TRBJ2-2; weak D call: TRBD1 (6 bases). The CDR3 length is 11 residues. Germline assignment: CDR1 LNHDA and CDR2 SQIVND (reference sequence). CDR3 protein: CAAGDGGELFF. The CDR3 DNA follows: TGTGCGGCAGGGGATGGCGGGGAGCTGTTTTTT.

V is TRBV12-3 or TRBV12-4 and J is TRBJ1-1, with 9 bases that match TRBD1. This CDR3 is built from 13 residues. V lost 3 bases to trimming and J lost 5 bases; unmatched junction nucleotides: 1. CDR3 protein: CASSFGQGTEAFF. Written as DNA, the CDR3 is TGTGCCAGCAGTTTCGGACAGGGGACTGAAGCTTTCTTT.

This chain links TRBV3-1 (or the pseudogene TRBV3-2) with TRBJ2-3; tentatively, D is TRBD2 (5 bases). Germline assignment: CDR1 LGHDT and CDR2 YNNKEL (reference sequence). Deletions cut 2 bases from V and 0 bases from J, with 15 bases between. This CDR3 spans 17 amino acids. The CDR3 region has the DNA TGTGCCAGCAGCCAACGGGGAGTGCCGTCTAGCACAGATACGCAGTATTTT. Amino acids: CASSQRGVPSSTDTQYF.

This sequence joins TRBV10-2 and TRBJ1-3; D remains unclear. CDR3 length equals 14 residues. V was cut by 6 bases and J by 0 bases, with 9 bases left in between. Germline loops: CDR1 WSHSY, CDR2 SAAADI. CDR3 in amino acids: CASRQSSSGNTIYF. The CDR3 DNA sequence: TGCGCCAGCAGACAGTCGAGCTCTGGAAACACCATATATTTT.

The chain employs TRBV6-6 and TRBJ1-1, with TRBD1 matching 8 bases. The CDR3 loop spans 13 amino acids. The J segment lost 4 bases and the V segment lost 6 bases, leaving 4 bases of the junction unmatched. The V gene's germline CDR1 is MNHNY and CDR2 SVGAGI (reference sequence). CDR3 amino acids: CASRQGVGTEAFF. The CDR3 nucleotides are TGTGCCAGCAGACAGGGGGTGGGCACTGAAGCTTTCTTT.

This clone came up once. V usage is TRBV19 and J usage is TRBJ2-3; 7 bases map to TRBD1. Unmatched junction bases numbered 5, after V lost 8 bases and J lost 6 bases. Germline CDR1 LNHDA, CDR2 SQIVND (reference sequence). This CDR3 is 12 amino acids long. The CDR3 nucleotides are TGTGCCAGTGAAACAGGGGACGATACGCAGTATTTT. This gives the protein CASETGDDTQYF.

The chain uses TRBV24-1 and TRBJ2-5; TRBD1 is a possible D gene (5 bases). The germline gives CDR1 KGHDR, CDR2 SFDVKD. The CDR3 is 17 amino acids. V was shortened by 3 bases and J by 1 base, with 17 bases between the two germline ends. The DNA for the CDR3 is TGTGCCACCAGTGATCCAAGACAAGGGGCCGTCCAAGAGACCCAGTACTTC. Encoded protein: CATSDPRQGAVQETQYF.

The rearrangement links TRBV5-1 to TRBJ2-1; 8 bases match TRBD1. Germline V gives CDR1 SGHRS, CDR2 YFSETQ. The CDR3 totals 16 residues. V dropped 2 bases and J dropped 6; count of bases not matched to a gene: 10. CDR3 residues: CASSLGQGALSNEQFF. The CDR3 DNA sequence: TGCGCCAGCAGCTTAGGACAGGGTGCCCTCTCCAATGAGCAGTTCTTC.

A note on this clone: The sample has other DNA sequences that encode this CDR3 too. The V and J genes are TRBV18 and TRBJ2-7, with D hard to call. This CDR3 region has 11 residues. Trimming left V 6 bases short and J 0 bases short, with 3 bases between. Germline loops: CDR1 KGHSH, CDR2 LQKENI. CDR3 nucleotides: TGTGCCAGCTCCAGCTCCTACGAGCAGTACTTC. It specifies CASSSSYEQYF.